One and the same sample provided the 25 T cell receptor beta chains below, sequenced in a study of molecular identifiers for immune sequencing clone quantification. TCRdb ran MiXCR on the PCR reads and lists one entry per CDR3 protein. The sample holds 490,000 or so distinct CDR3 sequences; over 20% are singletons and the top ten take roughly 0.81%. Source material: naive CD8+ T cells from blood, with Jurkat cell RNA spiked in. Noted subset: FACS-sorted CD8+CD4-CCR7+CD45RA+ naive T cells. The receptors here all came from a human donor in good health. Some libraries in this study had Jurkat cell RNA spiked in.

This clonotype was observed many times. The J gene is TRBJ1-5, the V gene TRBV12-3 or TRBV12-4, with 10 positions matching TRBD1. CDR3 length equals 14 residues. Trimming cost V 9 bases and J 2 bases; bases outside gene matches: 4. As DNA, the CDR3 is TGTGCCAGTACGACAGGGGGCGGCAATCAGCCCCAGCATTTT. It codes for CASTTGGGNQPQHF.

This clonotype was found many times. This sequence joins TRBV4-1 and TRBJ1-1, with TRBD1 identical over 8 bases. After removal of 2 bases from V and 11 bases from J, the junction contained 4 bases not matched to a gene. Per germline, CDR1 MGHRA and CDR2 YSYEKL. The CDR3 is 12 amino acids. CDR3 sequence reads: CASSQRTGTAFF. CDR3 in DNA: TGCGCCAGCAGCCAACGGACAGGGACGGCTTTCTTT.

This clonotype was counted many times. V usage is TRBV19 and J usage is TRBJ1-1, with D hard to call. This CDR3 spans 13 amino acids. V was cut by 7 bases and J by 3 bases, with 12 bases left in between. Per germline, CDR1 LNHDA and CDR2 SQIVND (reference sequence). CDR3 nucleotide sequence: TGTGCCAGTAAAGCTCTCTCGTACACTGAAGCTTTCTTT. Translated, it gives CASKALSYTEAFF.

Only one count was recorded for this clonotype. Given a much more abundant clone one base away, this may be a read error. The gene calls are TRBV10-3 and TRBJ2-7; 7 bases align to TRBD2. Germline V gives CDR1 ENHRY, CDR2 SYGVKD. V was clipped by 2 bases and J by 3 bases; unmatched bases: 4. The CDR3 loop spans 14 amino acids. CDR3 sequence (DNA): TGTGCCATCAGTGAGCCGGGGGACTACTACGAGCAGTACTTC. Amino acid sequence: CAISEPGDYYEQYF.

This clonotype appeared many times. This sequence joins TRBV6-5 and TRBJ2-3, with D perhaps matching TRBD1 or TRBD2 (5 bases each). The germline V gene encodes CDR1 MNHEY and CDR2 SVGAGI. Trimming took 2 bases from V and 6 from J, leaving 9 bases between them. The CDR3 has 13 amino acids. The CDR3 coding sequence is TGTGCCAGCAGTTACGGGGGAGTGGATACGCAGTATTTT. As protein: CASSYGGVDTQYF.

This clonotype was counted only a few times. This sequence joins TRBV27 and TRBJ2-1; a possible D gene is TRBD2 (7 bases). Trimming took off 5 bases at V and 0 bases at J, with 17 bases between the two ends. This CDR3 is 17 amino acids long. Germline values: CDR1 MNHEY, CDR2 SMNVEV (reference sequence). In nucleotides, the CDR3 is TGTGCCAGCAGTCCGATAGGGGGGGGGAACTCCTACAATGAGCAGTTCTTC. Amino acid sequence: CASSPIGGGNSYNEQFF.

About this clonotype itself: A clone one base away is much larger, so this may be a read error. This chain links TRBV9 with TRBJ2-3, with 10 nucleotides matching TRBD2. CDR3 length: 15 residues. The germline gives CDR1 SGDLS, CDR2 YYNGEE. This CDR3 is CASSVGLAVTDMQYF. The CDR3 bases are TGTGCCAGCAGCGTCGGACTAGCGGTCACAGATATGCAGTATTTT.

This clonotype was counted a few times. The chain links TRBV4-3 to TRBJ2-5; 12 nucleotides align to TRBD2. CDR1 and CDR2 from the germline V gene are LGHNA and YSLEER. This CDR3 region has 18 residues. V lost 0 bases to trimming and J lost 7 bases; unmatched junction nucleotides: 12. The CDR3 sequence is CASSQDSSRLAGAVTQYF. The CDR3 nucleotides are TGCGCCAGCAGCCAAGATTCCAGCCGACTAGCGGGGGCAGTGACCCAGTACTTC.

This sequence joins TRBV6-2 or TRBV6-3 and TRBJ2-7; weak D call: TRBD1 (6 bases). This CDR3 comprises 14 residues. The germline V and J ends were trimmed by 3 bases and 3 bases, with 12 bases remaining between them. CDR1 is MNHEY and CDR2 is SVGEGT in the germline V gene. As DNA, the CDR3 is TGTGCCAGCAGTTATCCGGTACAGGGCTACGAGCAGTACTTC. Its protein is CASSYPVQGYEQYF.

This clonotype turned up a few times. V is TRBV6-5 and J is TRBJ2-2; D remains ambiguous. Per the germline V gene, CDR1 is MNHEY and CDR2 is SVGAGI. This CDR3 has 15 residues. V was clipped by 0 bases and J by 3 bases, with 8 bases between them. CDR3 amino acids: CASSYSNGDTGELFF. The DNA for the CDR3 is TGTGCCAGCAGTTACTCGAATGGCGACACCGGGGAGCTGTTTTTT.

In its sample, this clonotype was seen many times. The rearrangement uses TRBV4-3 and TRBJ2-7; D gene ambiguous. Deletions cut 2 bases from V and 3 bases from J, with 8 bases between. CDR3 size: 13 residues. Germline CDR1 and CDR2: LGHNA and YSLEER. In DNA, the CDR3 is TGCGCCAGCAGCCAAAACAAGGGCTACGAGCAGTACTTC. It encodes CASSQNKGYEQYF.

This clonotype was seen only a few times. J is TRBJ1-1 and V is TRBV13; the D gene is possibly TRBD1 (5 bases). This CDR3 contains 15 residues. Trimming took off 5 bases at V and 0 bases at J, with 13 bases between the two ends. CDR1 and CDR2 from the germline V gene are PRHDT and FYEKMQ (reference sequence). The CDR3 protein is CASSHRTTMNTEAFF. In DNA, the CDR3 is TGTGCCAGCAGCCACAGGACCACCATGAACACTGAAGCTTTCTTT.

This clonotype was found a few times. The chain joins TRBV7-6 to TRBJ2-1; D gene unclear. Germline CDR1 and CDR2: SGHVS and FNYEAQ. The V gene lost 5 bases and the J gene lost 7 bases, with 12 bases spanning the gap. The CDR3 runs 13 residues. CDR3 nucleotide sequence: TGTGCCAGCAGCGAGATTCCGGGTAATGAGCAGTTCTTC. This gives the protein CASSEIPGNEQFF.

The chain joins TRBV4-2 to TRBJ2-3, with TRBD1 matching 11 bases. Germline V gene data show CDR1 as LGHNA and CDR2 as YNFKEQ. The CDR3 spans 18 residues. The trim removed 0 bases at V and 0 bases at J, leaving 5 bases unmatched. The CDR3 coding sequence is TGTGCCAGCAGCCAAGACTGGACAGGGGGCTTCAGCACAGATACGCAGTATTTT. Its translation: CASSQDWTGGFSTDTQYF.

This clonotype has a count of ten or more. The J gene is TRBJ2-2, the V gene TRBV5-1; D not certain. There are 15 residues in the CDR3. Germline V gene sequence: CDR1 SGHRS, CDR2 YFSETQ. With 2 bases removed from V and 0 bases from J, the gap between germline ends came to 8 bases. The CDR3 DNA reads TGCGCCAGCAGCTTAAGACAAACGAACACCGGGGAGCTGTTTTTT. Its protein is CASSLRQTNTGELFF.

In this sample, this clonotype turned up many times. The chain uses TRBV7-9 and TRBJ2-1, with TRBD1 as a possible D gene (5 bases). Germline V gene data show CDR1 as SEHNR and CDR2 as FQNEAQ (reference sequence). V was clipped by 4 bases and J by 10 bases, with 17 bases between them. CDR3 size: 14 residues. The CDR3 reads CASSSQGSPLEQFF. The CDR3 DNA reads TGTGCCAGCAGCTCCCAGGGCAGCCCGCTGGAGCAGTTCTTC.

This clonotype came up a few times. The gene calls are TRBV3-1 and TRBJ2-3, with D unclear. Germline-derived CDR1 and CDR2 are LGHDT and YNNKEL (reference sequence). V was clipped by 7 bases and J by 0 bases, with 8 bases between them. This CDR3 contains 13 residues. The CDR3 sequence: CASTETSTDTQYF. CDR3 DNA: TGTGCCAGCACCGAAACTAGCACAGATACGCAGTATTTT.

This clonotype was counted at least ten times. V and J are TRBV6-1 and TRBJ2-7; unclear D gene. The V end was cut by 5 bases, the J end by 2 bases, with 10 bases between. Germline V gives CDR1 MNHNS, CDR2 SASEGT. This CDR3 has 13 residues. The CDR3 bases are TGTGCCAGCAGTAATCCCTGGCCCTACGAGCAGTACTTC. Protein product: CASSNPWPYEQYF.

This clonotype was found a few times. The chain recombines TRBV6-5 with TRBJ2-7, with 7 nucleotides matching TRBD1. V dropped 7 bases and J dropped 6; count of bases not matched to a gene: 9. Per the germline V gene, CDR1 is MNHEY and CDR2 is SVGAGI. The CDR3 runs 13 residues. CDR3 sequence: CASTPGTAGEQYF. In DNA form, the CDR3 reads TGTGCCAGCACCCCCGGGACAGCCGGCGAGCAGTACTTC.

This chain uses TRBV7-9 with TRBJ2-3; D is tentatively TRBD1 or TRBD2 (5 bases each). V lost 4 bases to trimming and J lost 2 bases, with 19 bases between them. Looked up from germline, CDR1 is SEHNR and CDR2 is FQNEAQ (reference sequence). The CDR3 extends over 17 amino acids. CDR3 sequence reads: CASSSALALGATDTQYF. The CDR3 coding sequence is TGTGCCAGCAGCTCTGCATTGGCCCTCGGGGCCACAGATACGCAGTATTTT.

The chain employs TRBV6-2 or TRBV6-3 and TRBJ1-1; no clear D. The CDR3 spans 14 residues. The germline V and J ends were trimmed by 7 bases and 5 bases, with 17 bases remaining between them. Germline loops: CDR1 MNHEY, CDR2 SVGEGT. As DNA, the CDR3 is TGTGCCAGCACCCCCCCGACTGGAAGAACTGAAGCTTTCTTT. Amino acids: CASTPPTGRTEAFF.

The chain recombines TRBV7-9 with TRBJ1-2; the D is unclear. Looked up from germline, CDR1 is SEHNR and CDR2 is FQNEAQ (reference sequence). The CDR3 is made up of 14 amino acids. Trimming left V 0 bases short and J 6 bases short, with 11 bases between. The DNA for the CDR3 is TGTGCCAGCAGCTTAGCTGGCGACCAACATGGCTACACCTTC. This encodes CASSLAGDQHGYTF. The variable domain in full, completed from reference TRBV7-9 and TRBJ1-2, reads DTGVSQNPRHKITKRGQNVTFRCDPISEHNRLYWYRQTLGQGPEFLTYFQNEAQLEKSRLLSDRFSAERPKGSFSTLEIQRTEQGDSAMYLCASSLAGDQHGYTFGSGTRLTVV.

The V gene is TRBV5-1, the J gene TRBJ2-2; D is perhaps TRBD1 (6 bases). With 3 bases removed from V and 6 bases from J, the gap between germline ends came to 9 bases. Per germline, CDR1 SGHRS and CDR2 YFSETQ. The CDR3 is made up of 13 amino acids. The CDR3 spells CASSSDSPGELFF. CDR3 DNA sequence: TGCGCCAGCAGCTCGGACAGCCCCGGGGAGCTGTTTTTT.

The table lists this clonotype with a count of one. The rearrangement links TRBV19 to TRBJ2-5, with TRBD1 identical over 10 bases. Per germline, CDR1 LNHDA and CDR2 SQIVND (reference sequence). Germline trimming cut 8 bases from V and 3 bases from J; bases unmatched to any gene: 6. The CDR3 is 14 residues long. The CDR3 nucleotides are TGTGCCAGTCGCTGGGGGACAGGGGAAGAGACCCAGTACTTC. Protein: CASRWGTGEETQYF.

This clonotype was counted at least ten times. The V call is TRBV27, the J call TRBJ1-1; D is ambiguous. The V end was cut by 3 bases, the J end by 4 bases, with 9 bases between. The CDR3 spans 13 residues. CDR1 is MNHEY and CDR2 is SMNVEV in the germline V gene (reference sequence). The CDR3 DNA is TGTGCCAGCAGTTTTGGGAGATTCACTGAAGCTTTCTTT. Its translation is CASSFGRFTEAFF.